The sample holds one count of the clone carrying this T cell receptor beta chain. Profiled with immunoSEQ multiplex PCR; TCRdb holds only in-frame clones, not every one. Of about 160,000 clones listed, around 89% are singletons. The length of the CDR3 is 15 residues. Trimming removed 2 bases at V and 2 bases at J, with 7 bases between. Germline CDR1 MNHEY, CDR2 SVGAGI. The record originates from a study of blood T cell repertoires in COVID-19. The clonotype originates from a woman in her forties or fifties who had recovered from COVID-19. Sequencing was done on a sample of PBMCs or T cells enriched from blood (not recorded which). This chain links TRBV6-5 with TRBJ1-6; a weak D match, TRBD1 (5 bases). Here the CDR3 reads CASSYQGPYNSPLHF. In nucleotides, the CDR3 is TGTGCCAGCAGTTACCAGGGCCCCTATAATTCACCCCTCCACTTT.